Listed here are 15 T cell receptor beta chains from one sample, sequenced in a study of T-cell memory formation after mild COVID-19. TCRdb re-called the 5' RACE reads through MiXCR, storing one row per CDR3 protein. The data hold 92,000 or so distinct CDR3 sequences, with about 15% observed a single time. The sequenced sample consisted of PBMCs or a T cell subset sorted from them (not recorded which). The receptors derive from a man aged 18 to 35 who had mild COVID-19 (a few samples of this study predate the infection). Cell type and time point are not known.

The V call is TRBV10-2, the J call TRBJ2-5, with TRBD2 matching over 7 bases. CDR3 length equals 16 residues. The V segment lost 2 bases and the J segment 1 base; nucleotides outside the gene matches: 7. CDR1 and CDR2 (germline): WSHSY, SAAADI. The CDR3: CASSEGPAGLQETQYF. The DNA for the CDR3 is TGCGCCAGCAGTGAGGGGCCAGCGGGGCTCCAAGAGACCCAGTACTTC.

This chain uses TRBV12-3 or TRBV12-4 with TRBJ2-1; a possible D gene is TRBD1 (5 bases). The V and J ends lost 8 bases and 5 bases respectively, with 19 bases between them. This CDR3 region has 15 residues. CDR3 DNA: TGTGCCAGCGCCTTGGGGCCCGGCCCTAACAATGAGCAGTTCTTC. This gives the protein CASALGPGPNNEQFF.

This clonotype was seen a handful of times. V is TRBV7-6 and J is TRBJ1-1; D remains ambiguous. CDR3 length equals 13 residues. Germline-derived CDR1 and CDR2 are SGHVS and FNYEAQ. The V end lost 5 bases, the J end lost 3 bases, and 10 bases lay between the germline ends. For the CDR3, the DNA is TGTGCCAGCAGCGGGGAGGGCTACACTGAAGCTTTCTTT. It codes for CASSGEGYTEAFF.

The chain has TRBV7-9 and TRBJ1-2; D may be TRBD1 (5 bases). The CDR3 has 15 amino acids. Looked up from germline, CDR1 is SEHNR and CDR2 is FQNEAQ (reference sequence). Trimming shortened V by 1 base and J by 0 bases, and 9 bases separated the two germline ends. The CDR3 DNA is TGTGCCAGCAGCTTAGGGACAACGGCTAACTATGGCTACACCTTC. Protein: CASSLGTTANYGYTF.

This clonotype came up many times. The chain is built from TRBV4-1 and TRBJ2-3; no clear D gene. The CDR3 is made up of 14 amino acids. V lost 0 bases and J lost 11, with 15 bases in between. Germline V gene lookup returns CDR1 MGHRA and CDR2 YSYEKL. The CDR3 is CASSQEGSRGGQYF. The CDR3 bases are TGCGCCAGCAGCCAAGAAGGCTCCCGCGGTGGGCAGTATTTT.

This clonotype was seen a few times. The chain employs TRBV12-3 or TRBV12-4 and TRBJ2-1, with a weak D call TRBD2 (6 bases). V lost 5 bases and J 4 bases, leaving 15 bases between the germline ends. The CDR3 has 15 residues. DNA for the CDR3: TGTGCCAGCAGTAAAACGGGACTCCGATACAATGAGCAGTTCTTC. It specifies CASSKTGLRYNEQFF.

This chain uses TRBV5-6 with TRBJ2-5; D tentatively fits TRBD1 or TRBD2 (5 bases each). Trimming removed 0 bases at V and 4 bases at J, with 10 bases between. The CDR3 runs to 14 residues. CDR1 is SGHDT and CDR2 is YYEEEE in the germline V gene. DNA for the CDR3: TGTGCCAGCAGCTTGGGGATGGGACGAGAGACCCAGTACTTC. This sequence encodes CASSLGMGRETQYF.

This clonotype occurred a few times. The V gene is TRBV6-6, the J gene TRBJ2-7; D not certain. Germline V gene lookup returns CDR1 MNHNY and CDR2 SVGAGI (reference sequence). V gave up 4 bases and J gave up 5 bases, with 12 bases separating them. The CDR3 is 13 residues long. CDR3 sequence reads: CASSSTTTHEQYV. CDR3 DNA sequence: TGTGCCAGCAGTTCGACAACGACTCACGAGCAGTACGTC.

The rearrangement uses TRBV9 and TRBJ2-7, with 7 bases identical to TRBD2. Per the germline V gene, CDR1 is SGDLS and CDR2 is YYNGEE. The CDR3 contains 14 residues. J gave up 2 bases and V 0 bases, and 2 bases lay outside the gene matches. This CDR3 reads CASSVGGGTYEQYF. The DNA of the CDR3 is TGTGCCAGCAGCGTAGGGGGGGGGACCTACGAGCAGTACTTC.

Ten or more counts support this clonotype. The rearrangement uses TRBV4-3 and TRBJ1-1; TRBD1 might be the D (5 bases). Looked up from germline, CDR1 is LGHNA and CDR2 is YSLEER. The ends were cut back, 2 bases at V and 2 bases at J, with 18 bases in the middle. The CDR3 has 17 amino acids. Here the CDR3 reads CASSQRAAEGRNTEAFF. In DNA, the CDR3 is TGCGCCAGCAGCCAAAGGGCGGCGGAGGGGAGAAACACTGAAGCTTTCTTT.

CDR3 bases: TGTGTCACCGCAACAGGGGGCAGCGAGCAGTACTTC. This codes for CVTATGGSEQYF. The rearrangement joins TRBV2 to TRBJ2-7; TRBD1 agrees at 9 bases. Germline V CDR1 and CDR2: SNHLY, FYNNEI. The CDR3 loop spans 12 amino acids.

This clonotype was seen repeatedly, ten times or more. The chain is built from TRBV20-1 and TRBJ1-6; the match to TRBD1 covers 7 bases. Germline CDR1 and CDR2: DFQATT and SNEGSKA (reference sequence). CDR3 length equals 14 residues. V dropped 0 bases and J dropped 9; count of bases not matched to a gene: 5. The CDR3 here is CSARDDREASPLHF. The CDR3 coding sequence is TGCAGTGCTAGAGATGACAGGGAGGCTTCACCCCTCCACTTT.

This clonotype appeared a single time. The chain employs TRBV12-3 or TRBV12-4 and TRBJ2-5, with D possibly TRBD1 on 6 matching bases. The CDR3 extends over 13 amino acids. V was shortened by 2 bases and J by 4 bases, with 8 bases between the two germline ends. Here the CDR3 DNA reads TGTGCCAGCAGTTTAACAGGGTTAGAGACCCAGTACTTC. Translation gives CASSLTGLETQYF.

This clonotype was seen ten or more times. The genes are TRBV7-6 and TRBJ2-3; D might be TRBD1 or TRBD2, each matching 6 bases. The CDR3 sequence is 15 residues long. Trimming removed 1 base at V and 4 bases at J, with 12 bases between. CDR1 and CDR2 (germline): SGHVS, FNYEAQ. DNA for the CDR3: TGTGCCAGCAGCTTAGACAGGGACTTTCCAGATACGCAGTATTTT. This sequence encodes CASSLDRDFPDTQYF.

This sequence joins TRBV11-2 and TRBJ2-3, with D uncertain. Trimming removed 1 base at V and 4 bases at J, with 12 bases between. This CDR3 is built from 15 residues. Looked up from germline, CDR1 is SGHAT and CDR2 is FQNNGV. CDR3 nucleotides: TGTGCCAGCAGCTTAGTTGAAGCGTTGGCAGATACGCAGTATTTT. It translates to CASSLVEALADTQYF.